This entry features one T cell receptor beta chain sequence. Germline CDR1 reads SNHLY; CDR2 reads FYNNEI. The ends lost 6 bases at V and 5 bases at J; junction bases unmatched: 7. The CDR3 is 14 amino acids. This specimen comes from a study of cytomegalovirus exposure and HLA in healthy donors. In the PCR, 60 Vbeta and 13 Jbeta primers were used. Study processing details: Later, an analysis found 80 million or so unique TCR beta chains, and approximately 10 million of these were shared. Clones were read by immunoSEQ multiplex PCR, and TCRdb kept only the in-frame ones, dropping some. V and J calls and clone size are copied from that table; D and trimming were computed from the DNA. The table includes about 220,000 clones, about 80% detected once.

Sequencing was done on a sample of PBMCs. The rearrangement joins TRBV2 to TRBJ1-5; 7 nucleotides align to TRBD1. The sequence derives from a man aged 18 to 35 in good health and CMV-seronegative. CDR3 nucleotides: TGTGCCAGCAGCAGACAGGGTTGGGATCAGCCCCAGCATTTT. It translates to CASSRQGWDQPQHF.